Below are 21 T cell receptor beta chains sequenced from a single sample in a study of monozygotic twins with inflammatory bowel disease. Each CDR3 protein gets one entry in TCRdb, which reprocessed the 5' RACE reads and gives no DNA. The listing contains some 170,000 distinct CDR3 sequences. Sequencing was carried out using blood. The source of these receptors is a human donor with ulcerative colitis or Crohn's disease, or a healthy co-twin of an affected twin (not recorded which).

The chain couples TRBV3-1 to TRBJ2-1; with no DNA, the TCRdb D assignment of TRBD2 cannot be verified. CDR3 length: 17 amino acids. Germline V gene lookup returns CDR1 LGHDT and CDR2 YNNKEL (reference sequence). CDR3 region: CASSPNSGTRGGNEQFF.

The gene calls are TRBV4-1 and TRBJ2-4; TCRdb designates TRBD1, a call that cannot be tested without DNA. The CDR3 has 18 amino acids. CDR1 MGHRA and CDR2 YSYEKL come from the germline V gene. The CDR3 spells CASSQGRQGSLAKNIQHF.

The J gene is TRBJ1-6, the V gene TRBV4-1; TCRdb returns TRBD1, unconfirmable since there is no DNA. Germline loops: CDR1 MGHRA, CDR2 YSYEKL. There are 15 residues in the CDR3. The CDR3 spells CASSPDPAYNSPLHF.

The J gene is TRBJ2-3, the V gene TRBV10-3; TCRdb lists TRBD2, though no DNA is available to test this call. The CDR3 spans 16 residues. Germline V lookup: CDR1 ENHRY, CDR2 SYGVKD. The CDR3 sequence is CAINPSQREGADTQYF.

The rearrangement links TRBV5-1 to TRBJ1-3. Germline lookup yields CDR1 SGHRS and CDR2 YFSETQ. The length of the CDR3 is 14 residues. CDR3: CASSLDPSGNTIYF. Supplemented by reference TRBV5-1 and TRBJ1-3, the full variable domain reads KAGVTQTPRYLIKTRGQQVTLSCSPISGHRSVSWYQQTPGQGLQFLFEYFSETQRNKGNFPGRFSGRQFSNSRSEMNVSTLELGDSALYLCASSLDPSGNTIYFGEGSWLTVV.

V is TRBV29-1 and J is TRBJ2-3. The CDR3 contains 13 residues. Germline V gene lookup returns CDR1 SQVTM and CDR2 ANQGSEA. CDR3 protein: CSVRSTPTDTQYF.

The chain employs TRBV7-2 and TRBJ2-5; no DNA is available, so the TRBD2 call from TCRdb remains unchecked. The CDR3 runs 16 residues. CDR1 and CDR2 from the germline V gene are SGHTA and FQGNSA. CDR3 amino acids: CASSLETSAWEGTQYF.

The chain joins TRBV7-2 to TRBJ1-1. Germline V CDR1 and CDR2: SGHTA, FQGNSA. CDR3 length: 14 amino acids. CDR3 amino acids: CASSLVTLNTEAFF.

The chain employs TRBV5-1 and TRBJ2-1; TCRdb outputs TRBD1, but without DNA this stays unchecked. CDR1 is SGHRS and CDR2 is YFSETQ in the germline V gene. This CDR3 has 15 amino acids. CDR3 amino acids: CASSAGTWSYNEQFF.

The chain links TRBV11-3 to TRBJ2-1. The CDR3 covers 13 residues. CDR1 and CDR2 from the germline V gene are SGHNT and YENEEA. CDR3 sequence: CASSLPTYNEQFF.

The chain employs TRBV19 and TRBJ1-1. This CDR3 comprises 14 residues. CDR1 is LNHDA, CDR2 SQIVND, per germline (reference sequence). This CDR3 is CASTKDIMNTEAFF.

V usage is TRBV6-5 and J usage is TRBJ2-3; the TRBD1 assignment by TCRdb is unverifiable without DNA. The CDR3 is 17 residues long. Germline values: CDR1 MNHEY, CDR2 SVGAGI. The CDR3 loop reads CASSYSISGGDTDTQYF.

The CDR3: CASSLNGRQETQYF. V gene TRBV7-7 combines with J gene TRBJ2-5; the D call from TCRdb, TRBD1, cannot be confirmed without DNA. This CDR3 spans 14 amino acids. From germline, CDR1 is SSHAT and CDR2 FNYEAQ (reference sequence).

The V call is TRBV7-2, the J call TRBJ1-1; TCRdb gives TRBD1 as the D gene, but with no DNA this cannot be confirmed. This CDR3 contains 17 residues. CDR1 and CDR2 (germline): SGHTA, FQGNSA. CDR3 in amino acids: CASSSRDRGTLFTEAFF.

The V and J genes are TRBV7-8 and TRBJ2-3. The CDR3 spans 16 residues. Germline values: CDR1 SGHVS, CDR2 FQNEAQ. The CDR3: CASSLADLRNPDTQYF.

The gene calls are TRBV29-1 and TRBJ1-5; the TCRdb call, TRBD1, lacks DNA for checking. The CDR3 extends over 13 amino acids. CDR1 is SQVTM, CDR2 ANQGSEA, per germline. CDR3 amino acids: CSVGRGMDQPQHF.

The V gene is TRBV5-4, the J gene TRBJ2-7; TCRdb's D gene call, TRBD2, goes unchecked for lack of DNA. Germline V gene lookup returns CDR1 SGHNT and CDR2 YYREEE (reference sequence). CDR3 length equals 15 residues. CDR3 residues: CASSLRSGRAYEQYF.

The V call is TRBV5-1, the J call TRBJ1-3. The V gene's germline CDR1 is SGHRS and CDR2 YFSETQ. The CDR3 length is 18 residues. CDR3 sequence: CASSFDPLAGGTGNTIYF.

The rearrangement uses TRBV13 and TRBJ2-7; there is no DNA to check the TCRdb D call of TRBD2. Germline V lookup: CDR1 PRHDT, CDR2 FYEKMQ (reference sequence). This CDR3 contains 15 residues. The CDR3 region is CASSSSGEEGYEQYF.

The chain combines TRBV6-2 or TRBV6-3 with TRBJ1-5. Germline loops: CDR1 MNHEY, CDR2 SVGEGT. CDR3 length: 18 residues. CDR3 region: CASSLASGWRSSNQPQHF.

The V gene is TRBV12-3 or TRBV12-4, the J gene TRBJ2-5; TCRdb reports TRBD1, a call that lacks DNA to check it against. The CDR3 contains 14 residues. This CDR3 is CASSWTGLQETQYF.